This is a list of T cell receptor beta chains from one sample in a study of blood T cell repertoires in COVID-19. Method: immunoSEQ multiplex PCR; TCRdb's copy keeps in-frame clones and lacks some. The table shows about 200,000 clones, with over 80% occurring only once. Sequenced sample: peripheral blood. The receptors shown here come from a man aged 55 to 70 with COVID-19, enrolled during active disease. The CDR3 runs from the conserved cysteine through the conserved F or W. D genes are given only for firm matches. Clone size appears in some rows only: once, few, many, or a class for an expanded clone.

D	J	V	size	DNA	CDR3
NA	TRBJ1-1	TRBV5-1	NA	TGCGCCAGCAGCTTGTTGAATGTTATGGCCACTGAAGCTTTCTTT	CASSLLNVMATEAFF
NA	TRBJ1-2	TRBV7-2	NA	TGTGCCAGCAGCTTATTCGCGACAGCCTATGGCTACACCTTC	CASSLFATAYGYTF
NA	TRBJ1-5	TRBV18	once	TGTGCCAGCTCACCGTTCAGTGGTCGCAATCAGCCCCAGCATTTT	CASSPFSGRNQPQHF
NA	TRBJ2-6	TRBV7-3	NA	TGTGCCAGCAGCTTAAACCCAGGCCCCTCTGGGGCCAACGTCCTGACTTTC	CASSLNPGPSGANVLTF
NA	TRBJ1-1	TRBV6-5	NA	TGTGCCAGCAGTTACATCAGGGAAAGCACTGAAGCTTTCTTT	CASSYIRESTEAFF
TRBD2	TRBJ2-1	TRBV2	NA	TGTGCCAGCAGTGGACTAGCGGGAGTCAGTGAGCAGTTCTTC	CASSGLAGVSEQFF
TRBD1	TRBJ1-1	TRBV6-4	NA	TGTGCCAGCAGTGTATCAGGGGGGAACACTGAAGCTTTCTTT	CASSVSGGNTEAFF
TRBD1	TRBJ1-5	TRBV2	NA	TGTGCCAGCAGTGATCCCAGGGGGCTTGATTATAGCAATCAGCCCCAGCATTTT	CASSDPRGLDYSNQPQHF
NA	TRBJ2-2	TRBV11-2	NA	TGTGCCAGCAGGACAGCGAACACCGGGGAGCTGTTTTTT	CASRTANTGELFF
NA	TRBJ2-5	TRBV23-1	NA	TGCGCCAGCGTGACCAGAACAGGGAAGGGTGAACAAGAGACCCAGTACTTC	CASVTRTGKGEQETQYF